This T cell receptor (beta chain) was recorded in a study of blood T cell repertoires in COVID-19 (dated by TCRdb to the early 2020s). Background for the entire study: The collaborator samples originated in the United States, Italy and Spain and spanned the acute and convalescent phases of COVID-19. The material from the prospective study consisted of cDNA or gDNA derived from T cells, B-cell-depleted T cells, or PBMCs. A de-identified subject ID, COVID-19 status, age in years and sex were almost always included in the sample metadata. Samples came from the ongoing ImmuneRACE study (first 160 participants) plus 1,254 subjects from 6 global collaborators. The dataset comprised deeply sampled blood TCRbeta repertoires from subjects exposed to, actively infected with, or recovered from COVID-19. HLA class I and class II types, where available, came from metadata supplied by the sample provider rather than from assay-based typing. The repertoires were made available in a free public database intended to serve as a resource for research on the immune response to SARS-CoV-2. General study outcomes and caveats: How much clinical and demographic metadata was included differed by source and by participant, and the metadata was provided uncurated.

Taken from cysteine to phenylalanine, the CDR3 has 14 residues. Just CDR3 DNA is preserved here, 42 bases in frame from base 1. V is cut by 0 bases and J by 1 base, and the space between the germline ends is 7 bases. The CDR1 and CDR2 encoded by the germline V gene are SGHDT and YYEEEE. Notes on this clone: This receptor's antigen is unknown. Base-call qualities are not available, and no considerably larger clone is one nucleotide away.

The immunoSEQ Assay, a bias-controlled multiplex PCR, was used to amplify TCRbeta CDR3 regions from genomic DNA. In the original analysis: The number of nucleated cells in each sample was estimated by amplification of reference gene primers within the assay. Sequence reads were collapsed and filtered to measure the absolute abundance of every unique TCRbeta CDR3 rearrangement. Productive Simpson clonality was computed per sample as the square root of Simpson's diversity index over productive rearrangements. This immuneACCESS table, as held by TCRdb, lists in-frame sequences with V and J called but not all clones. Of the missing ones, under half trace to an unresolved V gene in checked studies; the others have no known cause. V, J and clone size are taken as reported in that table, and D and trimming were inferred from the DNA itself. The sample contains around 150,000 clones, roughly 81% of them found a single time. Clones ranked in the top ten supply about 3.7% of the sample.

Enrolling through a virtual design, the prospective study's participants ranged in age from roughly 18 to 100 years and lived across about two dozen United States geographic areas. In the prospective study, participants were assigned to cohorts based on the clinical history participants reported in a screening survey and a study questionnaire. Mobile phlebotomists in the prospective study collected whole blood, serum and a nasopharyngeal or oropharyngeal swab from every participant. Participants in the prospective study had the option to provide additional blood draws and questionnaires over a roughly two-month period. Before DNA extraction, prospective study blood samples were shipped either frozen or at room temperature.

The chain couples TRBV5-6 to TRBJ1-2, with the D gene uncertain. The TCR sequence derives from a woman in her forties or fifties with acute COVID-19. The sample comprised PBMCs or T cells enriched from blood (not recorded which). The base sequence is TGTGCCAGCAGCTTGGTTTACATTAACTATGGCTACACCTTC. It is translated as CASSLVYINYGYTF.